This T cell receptor beta chain was sequenced for a study of read filtering for tumor transcriptome and immune sequencing. Overall study context: R-ISS stage counts were 8 for I, about 15 for II, 6 or 7 for III. DNase treatment preceded whole-transcriptome library preparation. Study-wide results and limits: IR-seq captured clonotypes deeper and more reliably than RNA-seq. The sorted CD138-negative fraction was a mixed bone marrow immune population, not purified T cells.

From 350 to 500 ng of RNA, a library with molecular barcoded alpha/delta and beta/gamma adaptors was made. TCRdb re-called the reads through MiXCR, storing one row per CDR3 protein. The sample holds some 80,000 distinct CDR3 sequences, roughly an eighth seen once. This clonotype was seen many times. The antigen is unknown. Sequencing used a population of CD138-negative cells sorted from bone marrow. The TCR was taken from a donor at least 40 years old with multiple myeloma.

In nucleotides, the CDR3 is TGTGCCAGCAGCCAAAACAGGGGCGGCAATGAGCAGTTCTTC. Encoded protein: CASSQNRGGNEQFF. This chain joins TRBV3-1 and TRBJ2-1, with 7 nucleotides matching TRBD1. Germline CDR1 reads LGHDT; CDR2 reads YNNKEL (reference sequence). This CDR3 region has 14 residues. V lost 2 bases and J lost 6; bases outside the gene matches: 4.